This entry lists 30 T cell receptor beta chains sequenced from one sample in a study of response to subunit inactivated influenza vaccine. TCRdb called the RT-PCR reads again in MiXCR, with one record for every CDR3 protein. The sample carries roughly 290,000 distinct CDR3 sequences, 21% recorded once. The sequences come from PBMCs from blood, collected around 22 months after vaccination. The source of these receptors is a man aged 45 to 75 who received an inactivated influenza vaccine.

This sequence joins TRBV7-8 and TRBJ1-2; D possibly corresponds to TRBD1 (5 bases). This CDR3 contains 15 residues. CDR1 SGHVS and CDR2 FQNEAQ come from the germline V gene. Between the trimmed V and J ends, which lost 4 bases and 8 bases, there was a span of 20 bases. The CDR3 DNA follows: TGTGCCAGCAGCTCGCAGACAGCCATACCTCGAGGCTACACCTTC. Protein sequence: CASSSQTAIPRGYTF.

This clonotype was seen a handful of times. This CDR3 reads CASSQLSSYNEQFF. The DNA of the CDR3 is TGTGCCAGCAGCCAACTCAGCTCCTACAATGAGCAGTTCTTC. V and J are TRBV3-1 and TRBJ2-1, with D unclear. CDR3 size: 14 residues. The germline V gene has CDR1 LGHDT and CDR2 YNNKEL (reference sequence). The ends were cut back, 2 bases at V and 0 bases at J, with 5 bases in the middle.

This clonotype was recorded a few times. CDR3 protein: CASRRTAGTVYGYTF. CDR3 nucleotide sequence: TGTGCCAGCAGGCGAACCGCCGGGACGGTCTATGGCTACACCTTC. The chain couples TRBV7-2 to TRBJ1-2, with D possibly matching TRBD1 (5 bases). The germline V and J ends were trimmed by 6 bases and 4 bases, with 18 bases remaining between them. Per the germline V gene, CDR1 is SGHTA and CDR2 is FQGNSA. This CDR3 has 15 residues.

This clonotype has a handful of counts. The V call is TRBV24-1, the J call TRBJ2-5, with 7 bases that match TRBD2. This CDR3 has 16 residues. The germline gives CDR1 KGHDR, CDR2 SFDVKD. V was clipped by 4 bases and J by 2 bases; unmatched bases: 9. CDR3 DNA: TGTGCCACCAGTGACCCCGCGGCTAGCGGACAAGAGACCCAGTACTTC. It specifies CATSDPAASGQETQYF.

V gene TRBV12-3 or TRBV12-4 combines with J gene TRBJ2-3, with 9 bases that match TRBD2. The ends lost 6 bases at V and 5 bases at J; junction bases unmatched: 9. The CDR3 consists of 15 residues. Here the CDR3 reads CASSFSGRPQDTQYF. CDR3 bases: TGTGCCAGCAGCTTTAGCGGGAGACCCCAAGATACGCAGTATTTT.

A few counts support this clonotype. The chain recombines TRBV7-2 with TRBJ2-3; 12 bases match TRBD2. The germline V gene encodes CDR1 SGHTA and CDR2 FQGNSA. V lost 6 bases and J lost 2; bases outside the gene matches: 3. This CDR3 has 15 amino acids. The CDR3 coding sequence is TGTGCCAGCAGTCTAGCGGGGGGGAACACAGATACGCAGTATTTT. Translated: CASSLAGGNTDTQYF.

This clonotype was observed a few times. The chain carries TRBV6-2 or TRBV6-3 and TRBJ2-7; D is ambiguous. V was cut by 8 bases and J by 2 bases, with 13 bases left in between. This CDR3 is 13 amino acids long. CDR1 MNHEY and CDR2 SVGEGT come from the germline V gene. In DNA, the CDR3 is TGTGCCAGCCATGGGGAATTGGCCTACGAGCAGTACTTC. Residues: CASHGELAYEQYF.

The rearrangement joins TRBV12-3 or TRBV12-4 to TRBJ2-2, with D possibly TRBD2 on 5 matching bases. The V end was cut by 4 bases, the J end by 4 bases, with 10 bases between. The CDR3 sequence is 14 residues long. CDR3 in amino acids: CASSSSGSTGELFF. The CDR3 nucleotides read TGTGCCAGCAGTTCGTCGGGGTCCACCGGGGAGCTGTTTTTT.

With regard to this clonotype: At one boundary the junction diverges from the germline segment, which might be a read error. The chain employs TRBV7-7 and TRBJ2-5; possibly TRBD1 or TRBD2 for D (6 bases each). CDR3 size: 13 residues. Germline V gene lookup returns CDR1 SSHAT and CDR2 FNYEAQ (reference sequence). The CDR3 nucleotides are TGTGCTAGCAGCTTTTGGGGGGCCGAGACCCAGTACTTC. This translates into CASSFWGAETQYF.

This rearrangement joins TRBV6-5 to TRBJ1-2, with D possibly being TRBD1 (5 bases). With 2 bases removed from V and 2 bases from J, the gap between germline ends came to 9 bases. Germline V gene data show CDR1 as MNHEY and CDR2 as SVGAGI. CDR3 size: 14 residues. As DNA, the CDR3 is TGTGCCAGCAGTTACAGGGGACGGAACTATGGCTACACCTTC. It encodes CASSYRGRNYGYTF.

The gene calls are TRBV18 and TRBJ2-5, with a weak D call TRBD2 (6 bases). The CDR3 sequence is 20 residues long. The germline V gene encodes CDR1 KGHSH and CDR2 LQKENI. Trimming took 4 bases from V and 2 from J, leaving 29 bases between them. CDR3 sequence: CASSQLTPRQGRSGQETQYF. The DNA for the CDR3 is TGTGCCAGCTCACAATTGACTCCCCGCCAAGGGAGGTCCGGACAAGAGACCCAGTACTTC.

The genes are TRBV12-3 or TRBV12-4 and TRBJ1-2; maybe TRBD1 (6 bases). The CDR3 covers 13 residues. V dropped 6 bases and J dropped 2 bases, with 10 bases sitting between them. CDR3 region: CASRGGDNYGYTF. The CDR3 DNA sequence: TGTGCCAGCAGGGGGGGCGACAACTATGGCTACACCTTC.

The chain uses TRBV20-1 and TRBJ1-5; D is unresolved. The length of the CDR3 is 14 residues. The V end lost 4 bases, the J end lost 3 bases, and 13 bases lay between the germline ends. Germline CDR1 is DFQATT and CDR2 is SNEGSKA (reference sequence). The CDR3, as DNA: TGCAGTGCTATTCCGGGCTTCGTCAATCAGCCCCAGCATTTT. Amino acids: CSAIPGFVNQPQHF.

This clonotype came up many times. The chain combines TRBV30 with TRBJ1-5; possibly TRBD1 for D (6 bases). V shed 0 bases and J shed 7 bases, with 10 bases lying between them. The germline V gene encodes CDR1 GTSNPN and CDR2 SVGIG (reference sequence). This CDR3 is built from 13 residues. CDR3 sequence (DNA): TGTGCCTGGAGTGTACAGGGAGGACAGCCCCAGCATTTT. Its protein product is CAWSVQGGQPQHF.

This clonotype showed up just a few times. The genes are TRBV5-1 and TRBJ1-2; 7 bases fit TRBD1. Germline V gene data show CDR1 as SGHRS and CDR2 as YFSETQ. This CDR3 comprises 17 residues. V lost 2 bases and J lost 8; bases outside the gene matches: 18. The CDR3 nucleotides read TGCGCCAGCAGCTTCCGTGCAGGGGGAGTCCCCTCGGAAGGCTACACCTTC. Translation gives CASSFRAGGVPSEGYTF.

As regards this clonotype: One junction end does not reproduce the germline sequence, and a read error may be involved. The CDR3 reads CASSSQLEVGASF. The CDR3 DNA reads TGTGCCAGCAGCTCGCAACTTGAGGTGGGGGCTTCCTTT. The chain combines TRBV7-9 with TRBJ1-1; a weak D match, TRBD1 (6 bases). The CDR3 is 13 amino acids. CDR1 SEHNR and CDR2 FQNEAQ come from the germline V gene (reference sequence).

The CDR3 DNA follows: TGTGCCAGCAGTTTAGAGGCTTCGTGGGCCCAGCCCCAGCATTTT. Its translation: CASSLEASWAQPQHF. The chain recombines TRBV12-3 or TRBV12-4 with TRBJ1-5; D gene unclear. The CDR3 contains 15 residues. Deletions cut 1 base from V and 7 bases from J, with 14 bases between.

This chain connects TRBV6-6 to TRBJ1-5; D is ambiguous. Germline V gene lookup returns CDR1 MNHNY and CDR2 SVGAGI (reference sequence). With 6 bases removed from V and 10 bases from J, the gap between germline ends came to 13 bases. This CDR3 region has 12 residues. The CDR3 sequence: CASSLSGEPQHF. The CDR3 DNA is TGTGCCAGCAGCCTGAGCGGCGAACCCCAGCATTTT.

The chain uses TRBV7-9 and TRBJ2-7; the D gene is possibly TRBD1 (6 bases). This CDR3 region has 14 residues. The V end lost 3 bases, the J end lost 5 bases, and 14 bases lay between the germline ends. Germline CDR1 reads SEHNR; CDR2 reads FQNEAQ (reference sequence). The CDR3 DNA reads as TGTGCCAGCAGCTTGGGGGCTGGCGGAAACGAGCAGTACTTC. Translation gives CASSLGAGGNEQYF.

The chain combines TRBV3-1 with TRBJ2-1; D gene uncertain. In germline, CDR1 is LGHDT, CDR2 YNNKEL (reference sequence). There are 17 residues in the CDR3. V was pared by 1 base and J by 7 bases, with 20 bases between. The DNA of the CDR3 is TGTGCCAGCAGCCAAGCTCCCCCTCGCGGTAGTAGGAATGAGCAGTTCTTC. Translated: CASSQAPPRGSRNEQFF.

V is TRBV20-1 and J is TRBJ1-2, with D perhaps matching TRBD1 (5 bases). Germline V lookup: CDR1 DFQATT, CDR2 SNEGSKA (reference sequence). The CDR3 is made up of 12 amino acids. The CDR3 protein is CSPGTGNYGYTF. CDR3 bases: TGCAGCCCCGGGACTGGAAACTATGGCTACACCTTC.

This clonotype was counted between two and nine times. This CDR3 reads CSVALGSKNSPLHF. The CDR3 DNA sequence: TGCAGCGTTGCATTGGGGAGCAAGAATTCACCCCTCCACTTT. V is TRBV29-1 and J is TRBJ1-6; no definite D call. Trimming took off 4 bases at V and 7 bases at J, with 14 bases between the two ends. The CDR3 length is 14 residues. Looked up from germline, CDR1 is SQVTM and CDR2 is ANQGSEA.

This clonotype was detected only a few times. The chain couples TRBV29-1 to TRBJ2-3, with D perhaps TRBD2 (5 bases). Germline V CDR1 and CDR2: SQVTM, ANQGSEA. The CDR3 covers 15 residues. V gave up 4 bases and J gave up 0 bases, with 14 bases separating them. The DNA for the CDR3 is TGCAGCGTTGTGGGCCTACGCGGGAGCACAGATACGCAGTATTTT. Amino acid sequence: CSVVGLRGSTDTQYF.

This rearrangement joins TRBV2 to TRBJ2-7; D might be TRBD1 (5 bases). Germline lookup yields CDR1 SNHLY and CDR2 FYNNEI. V was clipped by 4 bases and J by 3 bases, with 16 bases between them. The CDR3 spans 15 residues. Written as DNA, the CDR3 is TGTGCCAGCAGTGTGGATCCTTATAGGGGCTACGAGCAGTACTTC. It codes for CASSVDPYRGYEQYF.

The J gene is TRBJ2-1, the V gene TRBV20-1; 10 nucleotides align to TRBD2. The germline V gene encodes CDR1 DFQATT and CDR2 SNEGSKA (reference sequence). The CDR3 spans 17 residues. Trimming removed 5 bases from V and 2 bases from J; junction bases left unmatched: 12. The CDR3 region is CSASHLSGTSAYNEQFF. DNA of the CDR3: TGCAGTGCTTCCCACCTATCCGGGACTAGCGCCTACAATGAGCAGTTCTTC.

About this clonotype: This may arise from a read error, as a much more abundant clone is one base away. V is TRBV5-1 and J is TRBJ1-3, with D tentatively TRBD1 (5 bases). The germline V gene has CDR1 SGHRS and CDR2 YFSETQ. The CDR3 runs to 15 residues. The CDR3 DNA reads TGCGCCAGCAGCTTGGGGTCGGGGACTGGAAACGCCATATATTTT. Protein: CASSLGSGTGNAIYF.

This clonotype was picked up a small number of times. The rearrangement uses TRBV20-1 and TRBJ2-1, with 10 bases identical to TRBD2. Germline trimming cut 6 bases from V and 8 bases from J; bases unmatched to any gene: 7. The CDR3 has 13 amino acids. Per the germline V gene, CDR1 is DFQATT and CDR2 is SNEGSKA (reference sequence). This CDR3 reads CSATSGEFYEQFF. The CDR3 region has the DNA TGCAGTGCAACTAGCGGGGAATTCTATGAGCAGTTCTTC.

There are a few counts of this clonotype. This chain joins TRBV7-9 and TRBJ2-1; 8 bases agree with TRBD1. Germline values: CDR1 SEHNR, CDR2 FQNEAQ (reference sequence). J lost 6 bases, V lost 8 bases, and 15 bases had no gene match. This CDR3 region has 16 residues. DNA of the CDR3: TGTGCCAGCGACCGGACAGGGTGGAGGGTAGGCAATGAGCAGTTCTTC. Its protein product is CASDRTGWRVGNEQFF.

This clonotype was picked up a small number of times. The rearrangement links TRBV7-9 to TRBJ1-2; tentative D call: TRBD1 (6 bases). With 6 bases removed from V and 4 bases from J, the gap between germline ends came to 18 bases. Germline loops: CDR1 SEHNR, CDR2 FQNEAQ (reference sequence). This CDR3 is 15 amino acids long. The CDR3 sequence is CASSSERGYFYGYTF. The DNA for the CDR3 is TGTGCCAGCAGTTCCGAGAGGGGGTACTTCTATGGCTACACCTTC.

The rearrangement uses TRBV6-5 and TRBJ2-1; the match to TRBD2 covers 10 bases. This CDR3 contains 14 residues. The germline CDR1 and CDR2 sequences are MNHEY and SVGAGI. V dropped 4 bases and J dropped 8; count of bases not matched to a gene: 5. Here the CDR3 DNA reads TGTGCCAGCAGTTGGAGCGGGAGGGACGATGAGCAGTTCTTC. This translates into CASSWSGRDDEQFF.